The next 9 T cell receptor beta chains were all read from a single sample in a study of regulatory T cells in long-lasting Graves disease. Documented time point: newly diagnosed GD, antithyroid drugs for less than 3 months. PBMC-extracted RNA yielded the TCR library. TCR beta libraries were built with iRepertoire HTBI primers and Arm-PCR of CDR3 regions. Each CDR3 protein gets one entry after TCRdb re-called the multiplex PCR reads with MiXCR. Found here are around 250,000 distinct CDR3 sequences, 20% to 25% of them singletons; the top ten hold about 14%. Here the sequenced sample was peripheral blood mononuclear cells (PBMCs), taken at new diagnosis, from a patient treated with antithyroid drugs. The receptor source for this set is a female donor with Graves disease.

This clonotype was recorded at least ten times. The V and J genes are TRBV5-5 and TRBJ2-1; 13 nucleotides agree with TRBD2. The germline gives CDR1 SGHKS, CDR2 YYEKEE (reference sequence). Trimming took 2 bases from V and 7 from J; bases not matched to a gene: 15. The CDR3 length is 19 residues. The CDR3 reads CASSFPSNLTSGGVNEQFF. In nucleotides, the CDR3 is TGTGCCAGCAGCTTTCCCAGCAACCTTACTAGCGGGGGGGTGAATGAGCAGTTCTTC.

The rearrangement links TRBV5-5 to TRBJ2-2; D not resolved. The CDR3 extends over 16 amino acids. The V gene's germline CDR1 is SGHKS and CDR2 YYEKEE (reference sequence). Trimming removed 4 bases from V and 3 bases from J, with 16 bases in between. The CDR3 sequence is CASSRHGYPDTGELFF. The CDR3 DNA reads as TGTGCCAGCAGCAGACACGGCTACCCTGACACCGGGGAGCTGTTTTTT.

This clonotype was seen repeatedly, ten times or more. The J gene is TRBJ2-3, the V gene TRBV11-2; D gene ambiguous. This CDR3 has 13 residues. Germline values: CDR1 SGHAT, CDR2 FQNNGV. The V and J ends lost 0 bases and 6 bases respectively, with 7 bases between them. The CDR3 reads CASSLDSMDTQYF. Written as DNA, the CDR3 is TGTGCCAGCAGCTTAGATAGTATGGATACGCAGTATTTT.

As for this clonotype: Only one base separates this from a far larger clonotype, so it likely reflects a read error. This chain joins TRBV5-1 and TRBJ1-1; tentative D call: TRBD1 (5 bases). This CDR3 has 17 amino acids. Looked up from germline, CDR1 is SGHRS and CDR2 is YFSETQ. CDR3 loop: CASSLIPDRRHNTGAFF. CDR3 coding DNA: TGTGCCAGCAGCTTGATCCCTGACAGACGGCACAACACTGGAGCTTTCTTT.

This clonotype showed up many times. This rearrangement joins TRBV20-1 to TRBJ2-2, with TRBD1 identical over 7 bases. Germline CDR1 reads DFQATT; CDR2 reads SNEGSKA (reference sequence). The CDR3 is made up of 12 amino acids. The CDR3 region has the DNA TGCGCTGTCAGGGGGTTCGCCGGGGAGCTGTTTTTT. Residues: CAVRGFAGELFF.

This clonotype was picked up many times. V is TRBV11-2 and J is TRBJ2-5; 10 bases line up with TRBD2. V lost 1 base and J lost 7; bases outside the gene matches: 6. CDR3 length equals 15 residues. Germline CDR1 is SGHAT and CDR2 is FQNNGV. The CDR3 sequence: CASSLGAGGFGTQYF. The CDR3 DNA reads TGTGCCAGCAGCTTAGGAGCGGGAGGGTTCGGGACCCAGTACTTC. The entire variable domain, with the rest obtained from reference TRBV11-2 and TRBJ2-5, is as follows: EAGVAQSPRYKIIEKRQSVAFWCNPISGHATLYWYQQILGQGPKLLIQFQNNGVVDDSQLPKDRFSAERLKGVDSTLKIQPAKLEDSAVYLCASSLGAGGFGTQYFGPGTRLLVL.

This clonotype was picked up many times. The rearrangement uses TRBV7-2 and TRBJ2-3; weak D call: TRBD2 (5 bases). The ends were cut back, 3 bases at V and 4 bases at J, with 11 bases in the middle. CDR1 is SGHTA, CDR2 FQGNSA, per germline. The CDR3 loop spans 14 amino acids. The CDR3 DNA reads TGTGCCAGCAGCTTCGGGCTAGCCGCAGATACGCAGTATTTT. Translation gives CASSFGLAADTQYF.

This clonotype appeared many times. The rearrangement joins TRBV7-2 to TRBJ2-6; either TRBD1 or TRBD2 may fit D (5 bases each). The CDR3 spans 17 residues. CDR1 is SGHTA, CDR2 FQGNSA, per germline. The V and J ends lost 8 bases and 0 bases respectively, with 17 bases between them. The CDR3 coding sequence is TGTGCCAGCTCACGCCCAGAGGGGAGCTCTGGGGCCAACGTCCTGACTTTC. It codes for CASSRPEGSSGANVLTF.

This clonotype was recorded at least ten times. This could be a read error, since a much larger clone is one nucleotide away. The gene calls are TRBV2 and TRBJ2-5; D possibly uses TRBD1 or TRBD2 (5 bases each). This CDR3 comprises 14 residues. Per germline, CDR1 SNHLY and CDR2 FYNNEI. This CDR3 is CTSSISGREETQYF. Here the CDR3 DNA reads TGTACCAGCAGTATAAGCGGCAGGGAAGAGACCCAGTACTTC.